Listed here are 2 T cell receptor beta chains from one sample, sequenced in a study of blood T cell repertoires in COVID-19. The assay was immunoSEQ multiplex PCR, and TCRdb's table has in-frame clones only and misses some. The sample lists about 380,000 clones, more than 75% seen once, with around 1% in the top ten. The sample was peripheral blood. Receptor source: a human donor with acute or convalescent COVID-19. The donor label of this sample is uncertain.

J is TRBJ1-2 and V is TRBV29-1, with D maybe TRBD1 (6 bases). Germline CDR1 is SQVTM and CDR2 is ANQGSEA. The CDR3 is 18 residues long. Trimming stripped 0 bases from V and 4 bases from J, with 24 bases between. CDR3 in DNA: TGCAGCGTTGAAGAAGCTTTCTGGGCAGGGGTGGTGAGCTATGGCTACACCTTC. Its translation: CSVEEAFWAGVVSYGYTF. Looking up the rest from reference TRBV29-1 and TRBJ1-2 gives the full variable domain: SAVISQKPSRDICQRGTSLTIQCQVDSQVTMMFWYRQQPGQSLTLIATANQGSEATYESGFVIDKFPISRPNLTFSTLTVSNMSPEDSSIYLCSVEEAFWAGVVSYGYTFGSGTRLTVV.

This chain links TRBV28 with TRBJ2-3, with 8 nucleotides matching TRBD2. The CDR3 totals 15 residues. Per germline, CDR1 MDHEN and CDR2 SYDVKM. Unmatched junction bases numbered 13, after V lost 8 bases and J lost 6 bases. CDR3 DNA sequence: TGTGCCAGCCCCCCCACCGGACTAGCAACCGATACGCAGTATTTT. Residues: CASPPTGLATDTQYF.